The rows below give T cell receptor beta chains drawn from one sample of a study of beta chain features in type 1 diabetes. The assay was immunoSEQ multiplex PCR, and TCRdb's table has in-frame clones only and misses some. Of almost 350,000 clones listed, approximately 8.2% were seen once; the top ten hold less than 0.45%. Sequenced: central memory CD4+ T cells from blood. These receptors were obtained from a woman between 18 and 30 years old in good health. CDR3s leave out the opening cysteine and the closing phenylalanine or tryptophan.

j_gene: TRBJ2-1
v_gene: TRBV7-2
CDR3aa: ASSRDYDYNEQF

j_gene: TRBJ1-2
v_gene: TRBV4-3
CDR3aa: ASSQDLSPNYGYT

j_gene: TRBJ2-2
v_gene: TRBV7-9
CDR3aa: ASSPERGLAGVTGELF

j_gene: TRBJ2-1
v_gene: TRBV28
CDR3aa: ASSLPTSGNNEQF

j_gene: TRBJ2-5
v_gene: TRBV4-2
CDR3aa: ASSQSAGGVETQY

j_gene: TRBJ2-3
v_gene: TRBV7-2
CDR3aa: ASSRTGTDTQY

j_gene: TRBJ1-5
v_gene: TRBV15
CDR3aa: ATSRDSTGKGQPQH

j_gene: TRBJ2-1
v_gene: TRBV18
CDR3aa: ASSSGRDSKYNEQF

j_gene: TRBJ2-1
v_gene: TRBV2
CDR3aa: ASSLRSTGAYNEQF

j_gene: TRBJ2-7
v_gene: TRBV7-2
CDR3aa: ASSFQREGYEQY

j_gene: TRBJ2-2
v_gene: TRBV11-3
CDR3aa: ASSLVRTGELF

j_gene: TRBJ1-3
v_gene: TRBV6-6
CDR3aa: ASSHGQASSGNTIY

j_gene: TRBJ2-2
v_gene: TRBV5-1
CDR3aa: ASSEQGNTGELF

j_gene: TRBJ2-1
v_gene: TRBV5-6
CDR3aa: ASGLAGSHEQF

j_gene: TRBJ2-5
v_gene: TRBV2
CDR3aa: ASSEGGTAQETQY

j_gene: TRBJ2-3
v_gene: TRBV7-3
CDR3aa: ASSTAFSDTQY

j_gene: TRBJ2-2
v_gene: TRBV7-2
CDR3aa: ASSQQGLAGELF

j_gene: TRBJ2-1
v_gene: TRBV6-1
CDR3aa: ASTGHPSSYNEQF

j_gene: TRBJ2-7
v_gene: TRBV5-1
CDR3aa: ASSSVSGGNYEQY

j_gene: TRBJ1-2
v_gene: TRBV18
CDR3aa: ASTPGQMLYGYT

j_gene: TRBJ2-5
v_gene: TRBV10-3
CDR3aa: AIRDREETQY

j_gene: TRBJ2-7
v_gene: TRBV27
CDR3aa: ASSRSAGTYEQY

j_gene: TRBJ1-2
v_gene: TRBV7-2
CDR3aa: ASSLAMRQGYGYT

j_gene: TRBJ1-2
v_gene: TRBV19
CDR3aa: ASSIVGSPYGYT

j_gene: TRBJ2-2
v_gene: TRBV11-2
CDR3aa: ASSLVLGQNTGELF

j_gene: TRBJ2-2
v_gene: TRBV7-9
CDR3aa: ASSLLWVAGELF

j_gene: TRBJ2-2
v_gene: TRBV9
CDR3aa: ASSANRGRTGELF

j_gene: TRBJ2-7
v_gene: TRBV18
CDR3aa: ASSLEGPRYEQY

j_gene: TRBJ1-1
v_gene: TRBV28
CDR3aa: ASSDTQGPTEAF

j_gene: TRBJ1-5
v_gene: TRBV4-3
CDR3aa: ASSQDLGINQPQH

j_gene: TRBJ2-7
v_gene: TRBV7-9
CDR3aa: ASSLGSGSSSYEQY

j_gene: TRBJ1-4
v_gene: TRBV18
CDR3aa: ASSPRTEEKLF

j_gene: TRBJ2-7
v_gene: TRBV7-9
CDR3aa: ASSYVGLAGTYEQY

j_gene: TRBJ2-5
v_gene: TRBV9
CDR3aa: ASSVGLGGEETQY

j_gene: TRBJ2-2
v_gene: TRBV5-6
CDR3aa: ASSPTTDARYTGELF

j_gene: TRBJ1-1
v_gene: TRBV14
CDR3aa: ASSLGLNTEAF

j_gene: TRBJ2-1
v_gene: TRBV15
CDR3aa: ATSRAGRLYSYNEQF

j_gene: TRBJ2-7
v_gene: TRBV27
CDR3aa: ASSRVGSGPYEQY

j_gene: TRBJ2-1
v_gene: TRBV7-9
CDR3aa: ASSLASAGGVYNEQF

j_gene: TRBJ1-1
v_gene: TRBV4-1
CDR3aa: ASSLRWEAEAF

j_gene: TRBJ1-4
v_gene: TRBV9
CDR3aa: ASSPGVSVSEKLF

j_gene: TRBJ2-3
v_gene: TRBV7-2
CDR3aa: ASSLLLAGGTDTQY

j_gene: TRBJ2-5
v_gene: TRBV9
CDR3aa: ASSPGLAQETQY

j_gene: TRBJ2-1
v_gene: TRBV14
CDR3aa: ASSPRDNPPNEQF

j_gene: TRBJ2-7
v_gene: TRBV7-2
CDR3aa: ASSRGGTGNYEQY

j_gene: TRBJ2-1
v_gene: TRBV5-1
CDR3aa: ASSLNSVGSYNEQF